This entry is about one T cell receptor (beta chain). The table came from immunoSEQ multiplex PCR; TCRdb's copy has only in-frame clones and leaves some out. Among approximately 130,000 clones listed, approximately 92% were seen once. The source of the sample is a study of blood T cell repertoires in COVID-19. Study-wide background: Whether acute or convalescent, the COVID-19 samples came from the United States, Italy and Spain. In each case, the material was cDNA or gDNA derived from T cells, B-cell-depleted T cells, or PBMCs.

Trimming at V came to 3 bases and at J to 4 bases, leaving 7 bases not matched to a gene. CDR1 is MNHEY, CDR2 SMNVEV, per germline (reference sequence). This CDR3 has 15 amino acids. The chain combines TRBV27 with TRBJ2-7; 9 bases map to TRBD2. This sequence originates from a man in his 70s with active or convalescent COVID-19. The sample comprised peripheral blood. This CDR3 is CASSLLAGPRYEQYF. CDR3 in DNA: TGTGCCAGCAGTTTGCTAGCGGGGCCGAGGTACGAGCAGTACTTC.